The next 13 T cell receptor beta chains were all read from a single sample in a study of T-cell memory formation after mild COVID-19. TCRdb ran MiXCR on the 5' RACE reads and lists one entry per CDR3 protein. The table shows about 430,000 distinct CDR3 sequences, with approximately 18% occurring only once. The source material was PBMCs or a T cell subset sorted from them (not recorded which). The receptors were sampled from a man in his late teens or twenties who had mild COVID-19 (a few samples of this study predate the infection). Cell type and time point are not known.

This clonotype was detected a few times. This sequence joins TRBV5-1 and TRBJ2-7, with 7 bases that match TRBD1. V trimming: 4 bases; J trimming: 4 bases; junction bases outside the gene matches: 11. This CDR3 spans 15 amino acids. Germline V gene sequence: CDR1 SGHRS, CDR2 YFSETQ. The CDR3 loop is CASSPGQPGLYEQYV. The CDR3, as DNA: TGCGCCAGCAGCCCGGGACAGCCCGGTCTATACGAGCAGTACGTC.

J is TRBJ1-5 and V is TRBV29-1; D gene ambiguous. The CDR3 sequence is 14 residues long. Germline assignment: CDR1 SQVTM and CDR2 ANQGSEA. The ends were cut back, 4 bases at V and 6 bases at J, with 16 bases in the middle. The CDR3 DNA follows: TGCAGCGTTGGGGATTTCCTTGAAGGTCAGCCCCAGCATTTT. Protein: CSVGDFLEGQPQHF.

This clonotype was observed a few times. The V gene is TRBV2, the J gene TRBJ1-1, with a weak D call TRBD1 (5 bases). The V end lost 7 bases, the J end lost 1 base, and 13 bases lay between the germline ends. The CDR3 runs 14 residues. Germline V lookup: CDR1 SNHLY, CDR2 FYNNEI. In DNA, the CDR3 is TGTGCCAGCACTGGGCAGGGTGGGAACACTGAAGCTTTCTTT. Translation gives CASTGQGGNTEAFF.

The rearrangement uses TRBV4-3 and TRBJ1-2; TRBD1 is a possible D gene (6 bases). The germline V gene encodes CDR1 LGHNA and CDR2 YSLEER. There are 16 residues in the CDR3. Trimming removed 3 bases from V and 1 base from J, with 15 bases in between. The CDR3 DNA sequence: TGCGCCAGCAGCCAGGAAAGACAGGCTCATAACTATGGCTACACCTTC. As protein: CASSQERQAHNYGYTF.

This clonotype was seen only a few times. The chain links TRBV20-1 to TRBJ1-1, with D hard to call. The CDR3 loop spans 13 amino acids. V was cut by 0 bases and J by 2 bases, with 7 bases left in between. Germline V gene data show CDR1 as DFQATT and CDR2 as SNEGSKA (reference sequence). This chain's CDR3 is CSAREGSNTEAFF. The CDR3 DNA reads TGCAGTGCTAGAGAAGGCAGTAACACTGAAGCTTTCTTT.

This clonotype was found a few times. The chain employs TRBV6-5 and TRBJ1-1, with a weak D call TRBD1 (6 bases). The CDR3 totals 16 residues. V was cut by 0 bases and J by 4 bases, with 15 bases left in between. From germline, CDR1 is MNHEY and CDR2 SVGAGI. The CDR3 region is CASSYSKGVGGTEAFF. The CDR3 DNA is TGTGCCAGCAGTTACTCGAAGGGGGTCGGTGGCACTGAAGCTTTCTTT.

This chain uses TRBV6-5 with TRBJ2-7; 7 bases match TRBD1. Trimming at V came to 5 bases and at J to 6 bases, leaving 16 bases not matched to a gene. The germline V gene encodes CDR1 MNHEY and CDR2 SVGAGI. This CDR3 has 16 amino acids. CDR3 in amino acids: CASSKHRDSRPGEQYV. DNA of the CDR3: TGTGCCAGCAGTAAACACCGGGACAGCCGACCGGGCGAGCAGTACGTC.

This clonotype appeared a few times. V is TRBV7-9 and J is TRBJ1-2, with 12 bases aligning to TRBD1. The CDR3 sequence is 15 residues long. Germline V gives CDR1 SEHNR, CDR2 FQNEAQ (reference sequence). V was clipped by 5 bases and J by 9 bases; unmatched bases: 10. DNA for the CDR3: TGTGCCAGCAGCGGACCGGGACAGGGGGCGCGTCGCTACACCTTC. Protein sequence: CASSGPGQGARRYTF.

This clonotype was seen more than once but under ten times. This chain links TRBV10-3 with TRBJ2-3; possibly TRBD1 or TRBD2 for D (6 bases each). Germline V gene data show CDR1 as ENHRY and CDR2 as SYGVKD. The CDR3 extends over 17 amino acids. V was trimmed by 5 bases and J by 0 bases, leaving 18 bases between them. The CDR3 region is CAISRGPNPFSTDTQYF. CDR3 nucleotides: TGTGCCATCAGTCGGGGGCCCAACCCATTTAGCACAGATACGCAGTATTTT.

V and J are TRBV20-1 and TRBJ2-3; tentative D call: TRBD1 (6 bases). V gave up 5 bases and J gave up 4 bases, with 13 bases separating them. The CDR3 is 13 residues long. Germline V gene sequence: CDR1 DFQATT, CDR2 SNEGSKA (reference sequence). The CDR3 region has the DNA TGCAGTGCTGACACCTCAGGGGCAGATACGCAGTATTTT. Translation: CSADTSGADTQYF.

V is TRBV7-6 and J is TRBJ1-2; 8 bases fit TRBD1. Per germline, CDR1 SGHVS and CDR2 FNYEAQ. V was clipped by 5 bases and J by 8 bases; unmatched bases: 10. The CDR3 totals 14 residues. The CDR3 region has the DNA TGTGCCAGCAGCGAGGACAGGGCGCCTATGGGCTACACCTTC. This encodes CASSEDRAPMGYTF.

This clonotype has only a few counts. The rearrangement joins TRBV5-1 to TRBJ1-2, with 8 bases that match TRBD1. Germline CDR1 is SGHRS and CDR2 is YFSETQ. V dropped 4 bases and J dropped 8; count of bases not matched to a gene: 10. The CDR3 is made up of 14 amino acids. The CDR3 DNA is TGCGCCAGCAGCGGTTCCGGGACAGGTCGGGGCTACACCTTC. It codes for CASSGSGTGRGYTF.

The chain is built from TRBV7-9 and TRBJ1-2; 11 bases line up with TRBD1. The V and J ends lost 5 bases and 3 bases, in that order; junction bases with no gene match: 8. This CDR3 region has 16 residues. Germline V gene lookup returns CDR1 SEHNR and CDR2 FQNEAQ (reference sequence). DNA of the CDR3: TGTGCCAGCAGCAAGCCTCCGGGACAGGGGGACTATGGCTACACCTTC. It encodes CASSKPPGQGDYGYTF.